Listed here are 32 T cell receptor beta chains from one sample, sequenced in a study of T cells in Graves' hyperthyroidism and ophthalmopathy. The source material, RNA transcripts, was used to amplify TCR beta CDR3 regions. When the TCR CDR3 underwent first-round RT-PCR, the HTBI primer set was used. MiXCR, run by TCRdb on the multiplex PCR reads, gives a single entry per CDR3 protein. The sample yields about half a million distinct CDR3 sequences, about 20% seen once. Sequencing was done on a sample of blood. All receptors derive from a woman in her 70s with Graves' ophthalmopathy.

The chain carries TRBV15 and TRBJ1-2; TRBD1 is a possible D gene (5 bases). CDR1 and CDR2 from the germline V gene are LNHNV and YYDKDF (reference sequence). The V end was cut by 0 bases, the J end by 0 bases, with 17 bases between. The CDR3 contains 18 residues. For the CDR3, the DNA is TGTGCCACCAGCAGAGATCTTAAGGGGACCCAAACTAACTATGGCTACACCTTC. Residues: CATSRDLKGTQTNYGYTF.

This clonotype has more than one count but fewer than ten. CDR3 sequence (DNA): TGTGCCAGCAGCCCCTCAAGGGCTAGGAGCGAGCAGTACTTC. This gives the protein CASSPSRARSEQYF. This sequence joins TRBV2 and TRBJ2-7; D unresolved. Germline CDR1 is SNHLY and CDR2 is FYNNEI. The CDR3 extends over 14 amino acids. V was trimmed by 6 bases and J by 6 bases, leaving 18 bases between them.

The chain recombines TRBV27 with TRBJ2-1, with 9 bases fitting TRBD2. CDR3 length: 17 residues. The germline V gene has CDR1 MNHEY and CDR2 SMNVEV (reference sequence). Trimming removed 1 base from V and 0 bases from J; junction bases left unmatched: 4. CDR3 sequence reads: CASSLFLAGSSYNEQFF. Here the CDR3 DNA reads TGTGCCAGCAGTTTATTTCTAGCGGGGTCCTCCTACAATGAGCAGTTCTTC.

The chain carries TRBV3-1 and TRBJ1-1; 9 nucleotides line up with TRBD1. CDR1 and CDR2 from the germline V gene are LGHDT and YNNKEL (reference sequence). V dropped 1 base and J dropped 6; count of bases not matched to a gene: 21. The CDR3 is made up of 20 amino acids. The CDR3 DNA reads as TGTGCCAGCAGCCAAGTACTACTCAGGGACAGGGATGGGAGTAGCTCTGAAGCTTTCTTT. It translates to CASSQVLLRDRDGSSSEAFF.

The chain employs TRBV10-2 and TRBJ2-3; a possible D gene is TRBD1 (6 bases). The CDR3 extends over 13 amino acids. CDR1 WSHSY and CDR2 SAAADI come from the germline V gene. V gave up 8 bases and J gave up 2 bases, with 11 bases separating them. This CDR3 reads CASRDTSTDTQYF. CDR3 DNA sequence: TGCGCCAGCCGGGACACTTCCACAGATACGCAGTATTTT.

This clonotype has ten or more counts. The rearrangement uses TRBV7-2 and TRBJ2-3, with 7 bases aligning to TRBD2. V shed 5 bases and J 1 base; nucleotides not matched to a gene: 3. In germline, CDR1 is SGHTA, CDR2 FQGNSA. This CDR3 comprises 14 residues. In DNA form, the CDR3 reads TGTGCCAGCAGCAGGGACTATGGCACAGATACGCAGTATTTT. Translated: CASSRDYGTDTQYF. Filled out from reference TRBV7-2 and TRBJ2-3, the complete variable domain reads GAGVSQSPSNKVTEKGKDVELRCDPISGHTALYWYRQSLGQGLEFLIYFQGNSAPDKSGLPSDRFSAERTGGSVSTLTIQRTQQEDSAVYLCASSRDYGTDTQYFGPGTRLTVL.

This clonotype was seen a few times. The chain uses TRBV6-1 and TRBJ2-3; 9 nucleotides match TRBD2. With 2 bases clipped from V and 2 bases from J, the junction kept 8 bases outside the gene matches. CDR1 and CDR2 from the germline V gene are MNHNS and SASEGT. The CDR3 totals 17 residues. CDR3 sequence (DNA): TGTGCCAGCAGTGAACACATTAGCGGGAGCTACACAGATACGCAGTATTTT. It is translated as CASSEHISGSYTDTQYF.

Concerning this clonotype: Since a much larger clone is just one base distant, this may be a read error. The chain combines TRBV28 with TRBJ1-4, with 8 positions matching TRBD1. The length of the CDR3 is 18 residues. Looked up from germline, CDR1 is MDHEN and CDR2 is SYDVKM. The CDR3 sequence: CASSLSGTGPGLNERLFF. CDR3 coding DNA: TGTGCCAGCAGTTTATCCGGGACAGGCCCCGGCCTTAATGAAAGACTGTTTTTT. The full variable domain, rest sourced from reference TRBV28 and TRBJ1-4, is DVKVTQSSRYLVKRTGEKVFLECVQDMDHENMFWYRQDPGLGLRLIYFSYDVKMKEKGDIPEGYSVSREKKERFSLILESASTNQTSMYLCASSLSGTGPGLNERLFFGSGTQLSVL.

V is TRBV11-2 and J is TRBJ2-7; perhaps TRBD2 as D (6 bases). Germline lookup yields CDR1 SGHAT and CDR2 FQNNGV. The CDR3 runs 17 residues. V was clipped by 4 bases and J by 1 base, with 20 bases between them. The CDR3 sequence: CASSSEPGLINSYEQYF. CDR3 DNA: TGTGCCAGCAGCTCCGAACCGGGACTTATAAATTCCTACGAGCAGTACTTC.

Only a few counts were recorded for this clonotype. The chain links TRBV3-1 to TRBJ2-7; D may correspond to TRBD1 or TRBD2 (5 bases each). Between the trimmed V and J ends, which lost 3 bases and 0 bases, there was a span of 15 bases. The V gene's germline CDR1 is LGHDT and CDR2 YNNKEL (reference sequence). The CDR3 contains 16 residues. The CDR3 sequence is CASSHAGTLGSYEQYF. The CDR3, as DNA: TGTGCCAGCAGCCATGCCGGGACCCTAGGCTCCTACGAGCAGTACTTC.

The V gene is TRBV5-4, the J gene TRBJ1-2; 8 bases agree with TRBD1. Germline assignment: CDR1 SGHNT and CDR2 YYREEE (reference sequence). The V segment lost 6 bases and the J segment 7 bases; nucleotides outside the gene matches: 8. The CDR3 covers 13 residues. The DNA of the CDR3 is TGTGCCAGCACCCTGACAGGGGCGTTTGGCTACACCTTC. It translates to CASTLTGAFGYTF.

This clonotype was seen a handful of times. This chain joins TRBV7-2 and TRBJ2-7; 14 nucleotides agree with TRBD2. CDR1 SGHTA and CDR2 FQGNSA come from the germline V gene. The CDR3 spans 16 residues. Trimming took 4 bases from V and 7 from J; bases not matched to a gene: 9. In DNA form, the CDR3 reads TGTGCCAGCAGCTCCTCCGGGACTAGCGGGAGTAGAGAGCAGTACTTC. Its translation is CASSSSGTSGSREQYF.

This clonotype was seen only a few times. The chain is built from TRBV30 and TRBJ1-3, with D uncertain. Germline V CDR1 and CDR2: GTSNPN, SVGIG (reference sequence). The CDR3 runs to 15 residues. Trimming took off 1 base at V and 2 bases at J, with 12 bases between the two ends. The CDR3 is CAWSGPGWAGNTIYF. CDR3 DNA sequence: TGTGCCTGGAGTGGACCCGGATGGGCTGGAAACACCATATATTTT.

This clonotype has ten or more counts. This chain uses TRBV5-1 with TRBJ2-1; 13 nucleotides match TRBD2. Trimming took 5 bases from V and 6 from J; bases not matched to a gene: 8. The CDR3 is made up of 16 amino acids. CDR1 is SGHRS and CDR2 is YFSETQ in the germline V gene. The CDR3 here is CASSNGLAGVLNEQFF. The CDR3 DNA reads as TGCGCCAGCAGTAACGGACTAGCGGGAGTTCTCAATGAGCAGTTCTTC.

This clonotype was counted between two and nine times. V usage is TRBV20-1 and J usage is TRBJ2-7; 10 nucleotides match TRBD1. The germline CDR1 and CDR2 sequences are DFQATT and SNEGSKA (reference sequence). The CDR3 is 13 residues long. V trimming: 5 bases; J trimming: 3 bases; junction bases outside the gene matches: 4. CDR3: CSAPDRGLYEQYF. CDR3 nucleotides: TGCAGTGCTCCCGACAGGGGGCTCTACGAGCAGTACTTC.

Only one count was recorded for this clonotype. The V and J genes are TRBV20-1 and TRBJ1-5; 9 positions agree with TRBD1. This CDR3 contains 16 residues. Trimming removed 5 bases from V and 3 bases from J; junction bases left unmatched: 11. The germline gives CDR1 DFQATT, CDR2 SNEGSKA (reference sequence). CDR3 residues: CSAETGGWGANQPQHF. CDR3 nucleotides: TGCAGTGCTGAAACAGGGGGCTGGGGGGCCAATCAGCCCCAGCATTTT.

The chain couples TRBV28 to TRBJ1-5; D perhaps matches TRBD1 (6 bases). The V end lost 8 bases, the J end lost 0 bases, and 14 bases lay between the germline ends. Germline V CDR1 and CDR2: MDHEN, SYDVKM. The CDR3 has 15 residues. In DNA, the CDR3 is TGTGCCAGCCTCGGGGGGGCCTATAGCAATCAGCCCCAGCATTTT. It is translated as CASLGGAYSNQPQHF.

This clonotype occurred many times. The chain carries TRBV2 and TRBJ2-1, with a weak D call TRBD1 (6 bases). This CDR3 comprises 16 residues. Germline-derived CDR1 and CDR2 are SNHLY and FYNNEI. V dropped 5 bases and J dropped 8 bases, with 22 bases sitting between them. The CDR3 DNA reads TGTGCCAGCAGTATTGATATGGGGGCTGCCTTCGATGAGCAGTTCTTC. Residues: CASSIDMGAAFDEQFF.

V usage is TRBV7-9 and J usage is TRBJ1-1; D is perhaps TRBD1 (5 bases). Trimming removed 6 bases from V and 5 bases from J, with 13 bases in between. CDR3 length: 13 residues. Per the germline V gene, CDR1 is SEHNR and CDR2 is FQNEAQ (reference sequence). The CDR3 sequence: CASRVTGLTEAFF. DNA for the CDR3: TGTGCCAGCAGAGTCACAGGATTAACTGAAGCTTTCTTT.

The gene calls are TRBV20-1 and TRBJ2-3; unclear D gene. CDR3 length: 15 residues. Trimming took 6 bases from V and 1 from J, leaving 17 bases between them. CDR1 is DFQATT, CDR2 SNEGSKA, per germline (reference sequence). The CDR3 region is CSASGGTGGTDTQYF. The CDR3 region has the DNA TGCAGTGCCTCCGGCGGAACGGGTGGCACAGATACGCAGTATTTT.

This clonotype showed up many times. CDR3 residues: CASSFGQGYEQYF. CDR3 bases: TGTGCCAGCAGCTTTGGACAGGGTTACGAGCAGTACTTC. This chain connects TRBV12-3 or TRBV12-4 to TRBJ2-7; TRBD1 matches at 8 bases. V shed 6 bases and J 4 bases; nucleotides not matched to a gene: 5. The CDR3 contains 13 residues.

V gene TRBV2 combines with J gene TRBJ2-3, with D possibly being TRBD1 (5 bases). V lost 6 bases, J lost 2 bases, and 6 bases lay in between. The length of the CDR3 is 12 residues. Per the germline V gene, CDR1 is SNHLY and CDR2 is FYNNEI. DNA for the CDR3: TGTGCCAGCAGGGGGCTCACAGATACGCAGTATTTT. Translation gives CASRGLTDTQYF.

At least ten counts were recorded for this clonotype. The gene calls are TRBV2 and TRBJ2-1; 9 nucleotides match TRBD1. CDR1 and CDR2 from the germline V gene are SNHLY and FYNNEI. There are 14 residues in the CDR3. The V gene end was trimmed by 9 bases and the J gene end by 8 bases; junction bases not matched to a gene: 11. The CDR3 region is CASLTGTGYYEQFF. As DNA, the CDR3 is TGTGCCAGTCTTACCGGGACAGGGTACTATGAGCAGTTCTTC. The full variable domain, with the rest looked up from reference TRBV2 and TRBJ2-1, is EPEVTQTPSHQVTQMGQEVILRCVPISNHLYFYWYRQILGQKVEFLVSFYNNEISEKSEIFDDQFSVERPDGSNFTLKIRSTKLEDSAMYFCASLTGTGYYEQFFGPGTRLTVL.

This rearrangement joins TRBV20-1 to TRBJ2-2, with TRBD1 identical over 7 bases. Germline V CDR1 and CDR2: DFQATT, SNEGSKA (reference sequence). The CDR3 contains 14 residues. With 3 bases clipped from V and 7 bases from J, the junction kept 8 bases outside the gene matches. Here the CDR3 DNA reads TGCAGTGCTAGCCCAAGGGGGCTCGGCGGGGAGCTGTTTTTT. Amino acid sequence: CSASPRGLGGELFF.

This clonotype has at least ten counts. CDR3 protein: CASSTGGSYEQYF. Written as DNA, the CDR3 is TGTGCCAGCAGTACAGGGGGATCCTACGAGCAGTACTTC. The chain links TRBV5-5 to TRBJ2-7; 8 bases line up with TRBD1. Germline CDR1 is SGHKS and CDR2 is YYEKEE (reference sequence). J gave up 1 base and V 5 bases, and 2 bases lay outside the gene matches. The CDR3 has 13 amino acids.

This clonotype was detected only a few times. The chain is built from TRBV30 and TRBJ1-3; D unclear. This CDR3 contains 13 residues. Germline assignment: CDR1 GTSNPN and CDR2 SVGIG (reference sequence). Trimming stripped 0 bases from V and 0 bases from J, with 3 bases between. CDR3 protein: CAWSVISGNTIYF. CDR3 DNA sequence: TGTGCCTGGAGTGTGATCTCTGGAAACACCATATATTTT.

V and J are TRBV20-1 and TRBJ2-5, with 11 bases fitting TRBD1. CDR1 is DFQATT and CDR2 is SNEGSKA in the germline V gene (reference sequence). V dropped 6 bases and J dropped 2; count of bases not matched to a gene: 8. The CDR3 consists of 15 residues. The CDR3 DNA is TGCAGTGCGGCCCCCGGGACAGGGGGACAAGAGACCCAGTACTTC. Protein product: CSAAPGTGGQETQYF.

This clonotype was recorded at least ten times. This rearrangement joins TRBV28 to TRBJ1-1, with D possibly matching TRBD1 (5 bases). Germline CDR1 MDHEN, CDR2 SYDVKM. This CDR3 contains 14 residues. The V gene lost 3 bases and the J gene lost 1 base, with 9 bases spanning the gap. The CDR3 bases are TGTGCCAGCAGTTTGACTGGGGCGAACACTGAAGCTTTCTTT. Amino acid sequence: CASSLTGANTEAFF.

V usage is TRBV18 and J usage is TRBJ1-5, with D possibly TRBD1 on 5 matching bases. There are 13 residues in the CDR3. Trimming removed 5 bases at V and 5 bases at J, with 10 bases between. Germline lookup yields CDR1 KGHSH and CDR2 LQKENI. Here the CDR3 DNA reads TGTGCCAGCTCATCAGGAGGGGATCAGCCCCAGCATTTT. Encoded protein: CASSSGGDQPQHF.

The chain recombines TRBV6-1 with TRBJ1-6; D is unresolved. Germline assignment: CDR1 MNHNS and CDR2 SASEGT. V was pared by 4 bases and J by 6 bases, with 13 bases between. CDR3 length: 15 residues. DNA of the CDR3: TGTGCCAGCAGTGGTCGGCGATCCATTAATTCACCCCTCCACTTT. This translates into CASSGRRSINSPLHF.

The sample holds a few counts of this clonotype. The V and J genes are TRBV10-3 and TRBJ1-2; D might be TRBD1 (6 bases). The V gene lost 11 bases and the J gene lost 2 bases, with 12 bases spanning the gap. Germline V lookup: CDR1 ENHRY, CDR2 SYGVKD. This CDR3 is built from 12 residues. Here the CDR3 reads CAALQGNYGYTF. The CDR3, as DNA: TGTGCCGCCTTACAGGGCAACTATGGCTACACCTTC.

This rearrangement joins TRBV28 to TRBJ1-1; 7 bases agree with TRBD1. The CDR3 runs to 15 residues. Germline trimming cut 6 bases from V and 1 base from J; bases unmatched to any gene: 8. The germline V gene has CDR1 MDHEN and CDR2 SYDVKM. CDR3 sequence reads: CASRLTGTTNTEAFF. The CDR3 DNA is TGTGCCAGCAGACTGACAGGGACGACGAACACTGAAGCTTTCTTT.